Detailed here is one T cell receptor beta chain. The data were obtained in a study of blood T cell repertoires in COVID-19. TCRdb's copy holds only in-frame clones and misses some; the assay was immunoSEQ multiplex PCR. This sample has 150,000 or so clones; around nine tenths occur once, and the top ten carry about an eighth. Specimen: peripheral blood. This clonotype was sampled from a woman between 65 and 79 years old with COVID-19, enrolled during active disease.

CDR3 nucleotide sequence: TGTGCCAGCAGCCTGGGTACAGGGATACACTACGAGCAGTACTTC. This encodes CASSLGTGIHYEQYF. J is TRBJ2-7 and V is TRBV5-6, with TRBD1 as a possible D gene (6 bases). Germline CDR1 reads SGHDT; CDR2 reads YYEEEE. This CDR3 region has 15 residues. V was cut by 4 bases and J by 3 bases, with 17 bases left in between.